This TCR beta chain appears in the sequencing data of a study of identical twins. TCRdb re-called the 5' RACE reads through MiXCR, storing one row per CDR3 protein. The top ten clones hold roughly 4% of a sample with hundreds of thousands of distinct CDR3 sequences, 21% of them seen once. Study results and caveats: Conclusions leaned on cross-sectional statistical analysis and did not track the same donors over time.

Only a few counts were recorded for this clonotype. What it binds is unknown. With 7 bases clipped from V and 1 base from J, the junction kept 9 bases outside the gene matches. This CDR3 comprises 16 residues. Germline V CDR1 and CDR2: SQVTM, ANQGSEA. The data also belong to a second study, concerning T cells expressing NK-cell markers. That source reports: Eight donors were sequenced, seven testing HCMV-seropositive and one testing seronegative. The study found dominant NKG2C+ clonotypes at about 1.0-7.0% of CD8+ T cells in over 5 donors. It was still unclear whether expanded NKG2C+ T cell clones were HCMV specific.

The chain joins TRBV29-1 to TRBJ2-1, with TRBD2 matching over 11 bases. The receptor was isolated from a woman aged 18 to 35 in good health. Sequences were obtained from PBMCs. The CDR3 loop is CSATAGLAESYNEQFF. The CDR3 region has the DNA TGCAGCGCGACAGCGGGACTAGCGGAGTCCTACAATGAGCAGTTCTTC.